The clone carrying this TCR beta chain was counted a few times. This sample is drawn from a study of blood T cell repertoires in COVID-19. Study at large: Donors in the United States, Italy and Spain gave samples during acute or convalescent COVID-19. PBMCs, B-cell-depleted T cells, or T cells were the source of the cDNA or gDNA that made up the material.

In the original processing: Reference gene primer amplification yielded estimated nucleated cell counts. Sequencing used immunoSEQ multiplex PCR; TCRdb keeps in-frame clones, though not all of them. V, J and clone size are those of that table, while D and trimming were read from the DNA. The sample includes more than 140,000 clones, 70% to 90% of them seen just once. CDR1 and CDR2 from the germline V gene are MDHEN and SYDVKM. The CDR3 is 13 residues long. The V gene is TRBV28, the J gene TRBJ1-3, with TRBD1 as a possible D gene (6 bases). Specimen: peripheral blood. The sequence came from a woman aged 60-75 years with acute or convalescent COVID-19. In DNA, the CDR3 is TGTGTTACCGGGGGGGCCTCTGGAAACACCATATATTTT. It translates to CVTGGASGNTIYF.